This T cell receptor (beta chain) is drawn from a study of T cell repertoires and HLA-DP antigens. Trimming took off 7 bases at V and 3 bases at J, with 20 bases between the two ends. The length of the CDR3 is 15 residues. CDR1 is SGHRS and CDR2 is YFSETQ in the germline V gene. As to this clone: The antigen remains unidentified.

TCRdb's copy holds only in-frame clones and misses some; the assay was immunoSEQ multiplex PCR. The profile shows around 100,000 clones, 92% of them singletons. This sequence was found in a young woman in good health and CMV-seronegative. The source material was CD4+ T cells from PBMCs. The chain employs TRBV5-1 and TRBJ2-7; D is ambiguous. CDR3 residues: CASRRRFETYYEQYF. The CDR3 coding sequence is TGCGCCAGCCGCCGCAGGTTCGAGACCTACTACGAGCAGTACTTC.